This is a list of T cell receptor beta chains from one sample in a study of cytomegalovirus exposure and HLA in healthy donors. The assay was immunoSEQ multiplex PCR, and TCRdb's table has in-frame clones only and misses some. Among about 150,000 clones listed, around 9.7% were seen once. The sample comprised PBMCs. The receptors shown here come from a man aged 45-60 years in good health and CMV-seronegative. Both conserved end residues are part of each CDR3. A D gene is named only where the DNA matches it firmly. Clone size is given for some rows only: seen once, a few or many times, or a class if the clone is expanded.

cdr3_aa: CASGLIRVPGNTIYF
cdr3_nt: TGTGCTAGTGGTTTGATCCGGGTACCTGGAAACACCATATATTTT
clone_size: -
d_call: -
v_call: TRBV12-5
j_call: TRBJ1-3

cdr3_aa: CSVDQGMADTQYF
cdr3_nt: TGCAGCGTTGACCAGGGAATGGCAGATACGCAGTATTTT
clone_size: -
d_call: -
v_call: TRBV29-1
j_call: TRBJ2-3

cdr3_aa: CASTQLETQYF
cdr3_nt: TGTGCCAGCACCCAATTGGAGACCCAGTACTTC
clone_size: -
d_call: -
v_call: TRBV2
j_call: TRBJ2-5

cdr3_aa: CAWSPARAGGSSAQHF
cdr3_nt: TGTGCCTGGAGTCCCGCACGGGCAGGGGGATCTTCGGCCCAGCATTTT
clone_size: few
d_call: TRBD1
v_call: TRBV30
j_call: TRBJ1-5

cdr3_aa: CAILPGQGAARTEAFF
cdr3_nt: TGTGCCATCCTTCCGGGACAGGGGGCGGCTAGGACTGAAGCTTTCTTT
clone_size: few
d_call: TRBD1
v_call: TRBV10-3
j_call: TRBJ1-1

cdr3_aa: CASSVGVGYTF
cdr3_nt: TGTGCCAGCAGTGTCGGGGTCGGCTACACCTTC
clone_size: -
d_call: -
v_call: TRBV25-1
j_call: TRBJ1-2

cdr3_aa: CASSDRGGWNTEAFF
cdr3_nt: TGTGCCAGCAGTGATCGGGGGGGATGGAACACTGAAGCTTTCTTT
clone_size: -
d_call: -
v_call: TRBV6-1
j_call: TRBJ1-1

cdr3_aa: CAWDKQKLTEAFF
cdr3_nt: TGTGCCTGGGACAAACAGAAGCTCACTGAAGCTTTCTTT
clone_size: -
d_call: -
v_call: TRBV30
j_call: TRBJ1-1

cdr3_aa: CASSSGLAGTNTGELFF
cdr3_nt: TGTGCCAGCAGTTCCGGACTAGCGGGAACCAACACCGGGGAGCTGTTTTTT
clone_size: few
d_call: TRBD2
v_call: TRBV11-2
j_call: TRBJ2-2

cdr3_aa: CASSLGGGAANYGYTF
cdr3_nt: TGTGCCAGCAGCCTCGGTGGAGGGGCAGCTAACTATGGCTACACCTTC
clone_size: few
d_call: -
v_call: TRBV11-2
j_call: TRBJ1-2

cdr3_aa: CASSAQDSGNTIYF
cdr3_nt: TGTGCCAGCAGCGCGCAGGACTCTGGAAACACCATATATTTT
clone_size: -
d_call: -
v_call: TRBV7-3
j_call: TRBJ1-3

cdr3_aa: CASSIWQRGNQPQHF
cdr3_nt: TGTGCCAGTAGTATATGGCAGAGGGGCAATCAGCCCCAGCATTTT
clone_size: few
d_call: -
v_call: TRBV19
j_call: TRBJ1-5

cdr3_aa: CASTTRLAPRGETQYF
cdr3_nt: TGTGCCAGCACAACCAGACTAGCCCCTCGGGGGGAGACCCAGTACTTC
clone_size: -
d_call: TRBD2
v_call: TRBV5-8
j_call: TRBJ2-5

cdr3_aa: CASGSHSNQPQHF
cdr3_nt: TGTGCCAGCGGTTCACATAGCAATCAGCCCCAGCATTTT
clone_size: -
d_call: -
v_call: TRBV6-6
j_call: TRBJ1-5

cdr3_aa: CASSLGQGEETQYF
cdr3_nt: TGTGCCAGCAGCTTGGGACAGGGCGAAGAGACCCAGTACTTC
clone_size: few
d_call: TRBD1
v_call: TRBV5-8
j_call: TRBJ2-5

cdr3_aa: CAWNLVSSYNEQFF
cdr3_nt: TGTGCCTGGAATCTGGTTAGCTCCTACAATGAGCAGTTCTTC
clone_size: few
d_call: -
v_call: TRBV30
j_call: TRBJ2-1

cdr3_aa: CASSTDRQGAIIYNEQFF
cdr3_nt: TGCGCCAGCAGCACAGACAGACAGGGGGCGATTATCTACAATGAGCAGTTCTTC
clone_size: few
d_call: TRBD1
v_call: TRBV5-1
j_call: TRBJ2-1

cdr3_aa: CSVDGDRIAYNEQFF
cdr3_nt: TGCAGCGTTGATGGGGACAGGATTGCCTACAATGAGCAGTTCTTC
clone_size: few
d_call: TRBD1
v_call: TRBV29-1
j_call: TRBJ2-1

cdr3_aa: CASRREVAGELFF
cdr3_nt: TGTGCCAGCCGCAGGGAAGTTGCCGGGGAGCTGTTTTTT
clone_size: few
d_call: -
v_call: TRBV2
j_call: TRBJ2-2

cdr3_aa: CASSYLAGDHEQYF
cdr3_nt: TGTGCCAGCAGTTATCTAGCGGGAGACCACGAGCAGTACTTC
clone_size: -
d_call: TRBD2
v_call: TRBV6-5
j_call: TRBJ2-7

cdr3_aa: CASSQGGSSGYTF
cdr3_nt: TGTGCCAGTAGTCAGGGGGGATCGAGTGGCTACACCTTC
clone_size: -
d_call: TRBD1
v_call: TRBV19
j_call: TRBJ1-2

cdr3_aa: CASSSRGLATDEQFF
cdr3_nt: TGTGCCAGCAGTTCCCGAGGACTAGCGACGGATGAGCAGTTCTTC
clone_size: few
d_call: TRBD2
v_call: TRBV6-5
j_call: TRBJ2-1

cdr3_aa: CAWTRGWGYTF
cdr3_nt: TGTGCCTGGACCAGGGGCTGGGGCTACACCTTC
clone_size: few
d_call: -
v_call: TRBV30
j_call: TRBJ1-2

cdr3_aa: CASSKDLAGGRYEQYF
cdr3_nt: TGTGCCAGCAGCAAAGATCTAGCGGGAGGCCGCTACGAGCAGTACTTC
clone_size: -
d_call: TRBD2
v_call: TRBV7-9
j_call: TRBJ2-7

cdr3_aa: CAISEFTGENTEAFF
cdr3_nt: TGTGCCATCAGTGAGTTCACAGGGGAGAACACTGAAGCTTTCTTT
clone_size: -
d_call: TRBD1
v_call: TRBV10-3
j_call: TRBJ1-1

cdr3_aa: CASPPGTGGAGTEQYF
cdr3_nt: TGTGCCAGCCCCCCCGGGACAGGGGGCGCGGGGACCGAGCAGTACTTC
clone_size: few
d_call: TRBD1
v_call: TRBV28
j_call: TRBJ2-7

cdr3_aa: CSVGRGGGQGDPDEQYF
cdr3_nt: TGCAGCGTTGGCCGTGGGGGTGGACAGGGGGACCCCGACGAGCAGTACTTC
clone_size: -
d_call: TRBD1
v_call: TRBV29-1
j_call: TRBJ2-7

cdr3_aa: CAPRSGRVQFWETQYF
cdr3_nt: TGTGCCCCACGGAGCGGGAGGGTCCAATTTTGGGAGACCCAGTACTTC
clone_size: -
d_call: TRBD2
v_call: TRBV10-3
j_call: TRBJ2-5

cdr3_aa: CASRIAGTRNEQYF
cdr3_nt: TGTGCCAGCAGAATTGCCGGGACAAGGAACGAGCAGTACTTC
clone_size: once
d_call: -
v_call: TRBV12-1
j_call: TRBJ2-7

cdr3_aa: CASSPFTEEAQYF
cdr3_nt: TGTGCCAGCAGCCCCTTTACGGAAGAGGCCCAGTACTTC
clone_size: few
d_call: -
v_call: TRBV6-6
j_call: TRBJ2-5

cdr3_aa: CASSQSPQPLGENIQYF
cdr3_nt: TGCGCCAGCAGTCAATCCCCACAGCCTTTAGGGGAAAACATTCAGTACTTC
clone_size: few
d_call: -
v_call: TRBV23-1
j_call: TRBJ2-4

cdr3_aa: CASSKRGLAKNIQYF
cdr3_nt: TGTGCCAGCTCAAAGAGAGGTTTAGCCAAAAACATTCAGTACTTC
clone_size: few
d_call: -
v_call: TRBV5-6
j_call: TRBJ2-4

cdr3_aa: CASSMDNSYNSPLHF
cdr3_nt: TGTGCCAGTAGTATGGACAACTCCTATAATTCACCCCTCCACTTT
clone_size: few
d_call: -
v_call: TRBV19
j_call: TRBJ1-6

cdr3_aa: CASSLGAGANTEAFF
cdr3_nt: TGTGCCAGCAGCTTAGGGGCGGGAGCGAACACTGAAGCTTTCTTT
clone_size: -
d_call: -
v_call: TRBV7-8
j_call: TRBJ1-1

cdr3_aa: CASSLDSYQPQHF
cdr3_nt: TGTGCCAGCAGCTTAGACAGCTATCAGCCCCAGCATTTT
clone_size: few
d_call: -
v_call: TRBV7-9
j_call: TRBJ1-5

cdr3_aa: CASSLQGSYNEQFF
cdr3_nt: TGTGCCAGCAGCTTACAGGGCTCCTACAATGAGCAGTTCTTC
clone_size: -
d_call: -
v_call: TRBV7-3
j_call: TRBJ2-1

cdr3_aa: CASSQSYLKETQYF
cdr3_nt: TGTGCCAGCAGCCAAAGCTATCTAAAAGAGACCCAGTACTTC
clone_size: few
d_call: -
v_call: TRBV4-2
j_call: TRBJ2-5

cdr3_aa: CASRNHLTSGGESYEQYF
cdr3_nt: TGTGCCAGCAGAAACCATCTGACTAGCGGAGGGGAATCCTACGAGCAGTACTTC
clone_size: few
d_call: TRBD2
v_call: TRBV2
j_call: TRBJ2-7

cdr3_aa: CASSTPRGAGGRTGELFF
cdr3_nt: TGTGCCAGCAGCACCCCCCGTGGAGCGGGGGGCAGGACCGGGGAGCTGTTTTTT
clone_size: few
d_call: TRBD2
v_call: TRBV9
j_call: TRBJ2-2

cdr3_aa: CASSTRPGQGLSEQYF
cdr3_nt: TGTGCCAGTAGTACCCGTCCGGGACAGGGATTGAGCGAGCAGTACTTC
clone_size: -
d_call: TRBD1
v_call: TRBV19
j_call: TRBJ2-7